Below are 32 T cell receptor beta chains sequenced from a single sample in a study of control samples from healthy donors and cancer patients. TCRdb's copy holds only in-frame clones and misses some; the assay was immunoSEQ multiplex PCR. The sample contains fewer than 60,000 clones, 86% of which appear only once. The sample comprised PBMCs. Receptors were obtained from a woman in her fifties or sixties with lung cancer.

The rearrangement joins TRBV18 to TRBJ1-1, with D perhaps matching TRBD1 (6 bases). V lost 6 bases and J 4 bases, leaving 21 bases between the germline ends. Per germline, CDR1 KGHSH and CDR2 LQKENI. The CDR3 is made up of 16 amino acids. CDR3 nucleotide sequence: TGTGCCAGCTCGGCGGAGGGGGGCAGGGTGGGCACTGAAGCTTTCTTT. Residues: CASSAEGGRVGTEAFF.

This clone was observed a single time. The chain carries TRBV5-1 and TRBJ2-1; D gene ambiguous. V was shortened by 0 bases and J by 0 bases, with 10 bases between the two germline ends. Germline loops: CDR1 SGHRS, CDR2 YFSETQ. The CDR3 runs to 16 residues. The CDR3 reads CASSLASVSSYNEQFF. The CDR3 region has the DNA TGCGCCAGCAGCTTGGCGAGCGTGAGCTCCTACAATGAGCAGTTCTTC.

This rearrangement joins TRBV7-2 to TRBJ1-5; the D is unclear. The CDR3 is 14 residues long. With 1 base removed from V and 0 bases from J, the gap between germline ends came to 4 bases. Per germline, CDR1 SGHTA and CDR2 FQGNSA. The CDR3 region has the DNA TGTGCCAGCAGCTTAGGCGATAGCAATCAGCCCCAGCATTTT. It codes for CASSLGDSNQPQHF.

The table lists this clone with a count of one. The J gene is TRBJ2-5, the V gene TRBV3-1 (or the pseudogene TRBV3-2), with TRBD2 matching 7 bases. This CDR3 spans 16 amino acids. In germline, CDR1 is LGHDT, CDR2 YNNKEL (reference sequence). The V gene end was trimmed by 0 bases and the J gene end by 5 bases; junction bases not matched to a gene: 9. In DNA, the CDR3 is TGTGCCAGCAGCCAAGATCTGACTAGCAAAGGGGAGACCCAGTACTTC. Its protein product is CASSQDLTSKGETQYF.

This chain uses TRBV6-4 with TRBJ1-2; 7 nucleotides match TRBD1. The V gene end was trimmed by 2 bases and the J gene end by 4 bases; junction bases not matched to a gene: 4. The V gene's germline CDR1 is MRHNA and CDR2 SNTAGT. The CDR3 has 14 residues. The CDR3 region is CASSDGQESYGYTF. CDR3 nucleotides: TGTGCCAGCAGTGACGGACAGGAGTCCTATGGCTACACCTTC.

This sequence joins TRBV7-2 and TRBJ1-1; D is unresolved. Between the trimmed V and J ends, which lost 5 bases and 8 bases, there was a span of 15 bases. Germline values: CDR1 SGHTA, CDR2 FQGNSA. This CDR3 is built from 13 residues. CDR3 in DNA: TGTGCCAGCAGCCCGGCGGTCACACAGGAAGCTTTCTTT. Translating it yields CASSPAVTQEAFF.

The V call is TRBV12-3 or TRBV12-4, the J call TRBJ1-5, with D hard to call. The CDR3 spans 12 residues. Trimming took off 8 bases at V and 3 bases at J, with 8 bases between the two ends. DNA of the CDR3: TGTGCCAGCCGGCTGCCCAATCAGCCCCAGCATTTT. Encoded protein: CASRLPNQPQHF.

This CDR3 is CATGLGDTQYF. CDR3 DNA sequence: TGTGCAACTGGTTTGGGTGATACGCAGTATTTT. The V call is TRBV19, the J call TRBJ2-3; D is unresolved. The CDR3 sequence is 11 residues long. Germline CDR1 LNHDA, CDR2 SQIVND (reference sequence).

The chain has TRBV19 and TRBJ2-3, with D unclear. The V end was cut by 5 bases, the J end by 6 bases, with 9 bases between. The CDR3 contains 12 residues. Germline loops: CDR1 LNHDA, CDR2 SQIVND (reference sequence). The CDR3 DNA follows: TGTGCCAGTAGTGACCGCTTGGATACGCAGTATTTT. It yields the protein CASSDRLDTQYF.

The chain carries TRBV7-2 and TRBJ1-3; D call uncertain. Per the germline V gene, CDR1 is SGHTA and CDR2 is FQGNSA. The CDR3 extends over 15 amino acids. The V end lost 4 bases, the J end lost 3 bases, and 13 bases lay between the germline ends. CDR3 nucleotides: TGTGCCAGCAGCTCGCTACCTACCGGTGGAAACACCATATATTTT. Its translation is CASSSLPTGGNTIYF. The full variable domain, its missing parts supplied by reference TRBV7-2 and TRBJ1-3, is GAGVSQSPSNKVTEKGKDVELRCDPISGHTALYWYRQSLGQGLEFLIYFQGNSAPDKSGLPSDRFSAERTGGSVSTLTIQRTQQEDSAVYLCASSSLPTGGNTIYFGEGSWLTVV.

The chain carries TRBV27 and TRBJ1-4; 8 bases align to TRBD1. Trimming took 8 bases from V and 3 from J; bases not matched to a gene: 11. Germline CDR1 is MNHEY and CDR2 is SMNVEV (reference sequence). This CDR3 comprises 16 residues. DNA for the CDR3: TGTGCCAGCTCTCCCGACCCAGGGGGCTCTAATGAAAAACTGTTTTTT. As protein: CASSPDPGGSNEKLFF. The whole variable domain, filled in from reference TRBV27 and TRBJ1-4, reads EAQVTQNPRYLITVTGKKLTVTCSQNMNHEYMSWYRQDPGLGLRQIYYSMNVEVTDKGDVPEGYKVSRKEKRNFPLILESPSPNQTSLYFCASSPDPGGSNEKLFFGSGTQLSVL.

This clone was seen just once. The V and J genes are TRBV29-1 and TRBJ2-7; D is uncertain. The germline V gene encodes CDR1 SQVTM and CDR2 ANQGSEA. Trimming left V 4 bases short and J 2 bases short, with 12 bases between. The CDR3 is 13 amino acids. This chain's CDR3 is CSVVWLGTYEQYF. CDR3 DNA sequence: TGCAGCGTTGTTTGGTTGGGGACCTACGAGCAGTACTTC.

V gene TRBV2 combines with J gene TRBJ1-4; no definite D call. Germline CDR1 is SNHLY and CDR2 is FYNNEI. V was trimmed by 5 bases and J by 11 bases, leaving 9 bases between them. The CDR3 totals 11 residues. In DNA, the CDR3 is TGTGCCAGCAGTTTTTTTGAGAAACTGTTTTTT. It yields the protein CASSFFEKLFF. Variable domain in full (rest from reference TRBV2 and TRBJ1-4): EPEVTQTPSHQVTQMGQEVILRCVPISNHLYFYWYRQILGQKVEFLVSFYNNEISEKSEIFDDQFSVERPDGSNFTLKIRSTKLEDSAMYFCASSFFEKLFFGSGTQLSVL.

The genes are TRBV11-3 and TRBJ2-5; 8 bases agree with TRBD1. CDR3 length: 13 amino acids. V dropped 5 bases and J dropped 4; count of bases not matched to a gene: 3. In germline, CDR1 is SGHNT, CDR2 YENEEA. CDR3 loop: CASSAGQGETQYF. The CDR3 nucleotides are TGTGCCAGCAGCGCCGGACAGGGAGAGACCCAGTACTTC.

Here the CDR3 reads CASSYPQGSDSPLHF. The CDR3 nucleotides are TGTGCCAGCAGTTACCCACAGGGTTCGGATTCACCCCTCCACTTT. The chain uses TRBV6-6 and TRBJ1-6; D is possibly TRBD1 (6 bases). Deletions cut 2 bases from V and 8 bases from J, with 13 bases between. Germline assignment: CDR1 MNHNY and CDR2 SVGAGI (reference sequence). This CDR3 comprises 15 residues.

This clone was seen once. The chain has TRBV5-1 and TRBJ1-3; D gene uncertain. The length of the CDR3 is 16 residues. Germline V gene lookup returns CDR1 SGHRS and CDR2 YFSETQ. V was pared by 2 bases and J by 0 bases, with 12 bases between. The CDR3 loop is CASSFELSISGNTIYF. In DNA form, the CDR3 reads TGCGCCAGCAGCTTCGAATTGTCAATCTCTGGAAACACCATATATTTT.

The gene calls are TRBV5-1 and TRBJ1-2; D is ambiguous. The CDR3 runs 14 residues. V shed 4 bases and J shed 6 bases, with 16 bases lying between them. Germline CDR1 and CDR2: SGHRS and YFSETQ. This chain's CDR3 is CASSPGEAPHGYTF. CDR3 DNA: TGCGCCAGCAGCCCAGGTGAGGCCCCTCATGGCTACACCTTC.

The V and J genes are TRBV9 and TRBJ1-1; TRBD1 might be the D (5 bases). The CDR3 runs to 14 residues. CDR1 is SGDLS and CDR2 is YYNGEE in the germline V gene. Trimming took 4 bases from V and 2 from J, leaving 12 bases between them. DNA of the CDR3: TGTGCCAGCAGCCCGCGCAGGGATAACACTGAAGCTTTCTTT. Amino acid sequence: CASSPRRDNTEAFF. Using reference TRBV9 and TRBJ1-1 for the parts outside the CDR3, the full variable domain is DSGVTQTPKHLITATGQRVTLRCSPRSGDLSVYWYQQSLDQGLQFLIQYYNGEERAKGNILERFSAQQFPDLHSELNLSSLELGDSALYFCASSPRRDNTEAFFGQGTRLTVV.

The rearrangement joins TRBV21-1 to TRBJ1-6; the table names TRBD1, a call not compared with the DNA. TRBV21-1 is a documented pseudogene. CDR3 length: 17 amino acids. The DNA of the CDR3 is TGTGCCAGCAGCCTACGACAGGGTTGCTCCTATAATTCACCCCTCCACTTT. Protein sequence: CASSLRQGCSYNSPLHF.

The rearrangement joins TRBV24-1 to TRBJ2-7, with TRBD1 as a possible D gene (5 bases). CDR1 KGHDR and CDR2 SFDVKD come from the germline V gene. The V and J ends lost 4 bases and 6 bases respectively, with 12 bases between them. This CDR3 region has 13 residues. For the CDR3, the DNA is TGTGCCACCAGTGACAGGGTTTACTCCGAGCAGTACTTC. Amino acids: CATSDRVYSEQYF.

The rearrangement uses TRBV5-4 and TRBJ1-2; no clear D. The germline gives CDR1 SGHNT, CDR2 YYREEE (reference sequence). The CDR3 sequence is 13 residues long. With 2 bases removed from V and 4 bases from J, the gap between germline ends came to 9 bases. This chain's CDR3 is CASSLRGSYGYTF. As DNA, the CDR3 is TGTGCCAGCAGCTTAAGAGGGTCCTATGGCTACACCTTC.

This chain uses TRBV11-2 with TRBJ1-1; D not resolved. In germline, CDR1 is SGHAT, CDR2 FQNNGV. The ends were cut back, 1 base at V and 1 base at J, with 19 bases in the middle. The CDR3 sequence is 18 residues long. The CDR3 DNA reads as TGTGCCAGCAGCTTAGTGGCCGGGTTCCCTTCACAGAACACTGAAGCTTTCTTT. Translated, it gives CASSLVAGFPSQNTEAFF.

The rearrangement uses TRBV5-1 and TRBJ1-1; the match to TRBD1 covers 7 bases. V trimming: 0 bases; J trimming: 0 bases; junction bases outside the gene matches: 2. The CDR3 is 15 amino acids. From germline, CDR1 is SGHRS and CDR2 YFSETQ. This chain's CDR3 is CASSLDRGLNTEAFF. The DNA of the CDR3 is TGCGCCAGCAGCTTGGACAGGGGTTTGAACACTGAAGCTTTCTTT.

The rearrangement links TRBV24-1 to TRBJ2-2; possibly TRBD2 for D (7 bases). The CDR3 runs 19 residues. Per germline, CDR1 KGHDR and CDR2 SFDVKD. V gave up 3 bases and J gave up 2 bases, with 21 bases separating them. The CDR3 sequence is CATSDGGRGGGPNTGELFF. The CDR3 coding sequence is TGTGCCACCAGTGATGGGGGGAGGGGCGGGGGCCCTAACACCGGGGAGCTGTTTTTT.

This clone has a single count. The V and J genes are TRBV9 and TRBJ2-1; 14 bases agree with TRBD2. Germline trimming cut 6 bases from V and 6 bases from J; bases unmatched to any gene: 8. The germline CDR1 and CDR2 sequences are SGDLS and YYNGEE. This CDR3 has 16 amino acids. As DNA, the CDR3 is TGTGCCAGCAACGAAATGACTAGCGGGGGGGTCAATGAGCAGTTCTTC. Translated, it gives CASNEMTSGGVNEQFF.

In DNA form, the CDR3 reads TGTGCCAGCAGCTCGGCACAGTCCTACGAGCAGTACTTC. It yields the protein CASSSAQSYEQYF. The chain links TRBV7-7 to TRBJ2-7; D is unclear. This CDR3 has 13 residues. V was pared by 4 bases and J by 1 base, with 8 bases between. From germline, CDR1 is SSHAT and CDR2 FNYEAQ (reference sequence).

The chain employs TRBV3-1 (or the pseudogene TRBV3-2) and TRBJ1-2; maybe TRBD1 (6 bases). V was cut by 1 base and J by 3 bases, with 12 bases left in between. Germline V CDR1 and CDR2: LGHDT, YNNKEL (reference sequence). The CDR3 spans 15 residues. The CDR3 protein is CASSQAPGADYGYTF. CDR3 bases: TGTGCCAGCAGCCAAGCACCGGGGGCCGACTATGGCTACACCTTC.

The chain joins TRBV7-3 to TRBJ2-3, with 9 bases lining up with TRBD1. The CDR3 spans 15 residues. The germline V gene has CDR1 SGHTA and CDR2 FQGTGA. After removal of 5 bases from V and 1 base from J, the junction contained 4 bases not matched to a gene. This chain's CDR3 is CASSPGTGRTDTQYF. DNA of the CDR3: TGTGCCAGCAGCCCCGGGACAGGGCGCACAGATACGCAGTATTTT.

V gene TRBV5-6 combines with J gene TRBJ1-5; TRBD1 matches 8 bases. This CDR3 has 14 residues. With V trimmed by 4 bases and J by 2 bases, 2 bases remained unmatched. The germline gives CDR1 SGHDT, CDR2 YYEEEE. DNA for the CDR3: TGTGCCAGCAGCCCGGGACAGGGCAATCAGCCCCAGCATTTT. Amino acid sequence: CASSPGQGNQPQHF.

The chain combines TRBV19 with TRBJ1-5, with 8 bases matching TRBD1. The J segment lost 6 bases and the V segment lost 3 bases, leaving 4 bases of the junction unmatched. The CDR3 is 14 residues long. Germline V gives CDR1 LNHDA, CDR2 SQIVND (reference sequence). The CDR3 spells CASSMDRAFQPQHF. CDR3 DNA: TGTGCCAGTAGTATGGACAGGGCTTTTCAGCCCCAGCATTTT.

J is TRBJ1-1 and V is TRBV12-3 or TRBV12-4; D is unresolved. The CDR3 consists of 12 residues. V was trimmed by 3 bases and J by 8 bases, leaving 10 bases between them. The CDR3 spells CASSFDRAEAFF. The CDR3 DNA is TGTGCCAGCAGTTTTGATAGGGCGGAAGCTTTCTTT.

This sequence joins TRBV5-1 and TRBJ2-2; 13 positions agree with TRBD2. The CDR3 length is 19 residues. The V segment lost 4 bases and the J segment 6 bases; nucleotides outside the gene matches: 15. Germline V gene data show CDR1 as SGHRS and CDR2 as YFSETQ. The CDR3 DNA reads as TGCGCCAGCAGCAGCTACGGGACTAGCGGGGATAGTCGGGCCGGGGAGCTGTTTTTT. Translation: CASSSYGTSGDSRAGELFF.